This T cell receptor beta chain was documented in a study of T-cell reconstitution after alpha-beta-depleted transplantation in children. Germline loops: CDR1 DFQATT, CDR2 SNEGSKA (reference sequence). Trimming at V came to 2 bases and at J to 4 bases, leaving 13 bases not matched to a gene. The CDR3 runs to 16 residues. Molecular barcoding with unique molecular identifiers was used for the TCRbeta library. Each CDR3 protein gets one entry after TCRdb re-called the PCR reads with MiXCR. The table lists hundreds of thousands of distinct CDR3 sequences, 10% to 15% of them singletons. The clonotype comes from a male patient between 5 and 17 years old who had a stem cell transplant for acute myeloid leukemia, so the T cells may come from the graft donor. The sample consisted of PBMCs, mostly from graft donor cells, taken 360 days after TCRalphabeta/CD19-depleted stem cell transplant. This rearrangement joins TRBV20-1 to TRBJ1-2; 7 positions match TRBD1. The DNA for the CDR3 is TGCAGTGCTAGACCCGGGACAGAGCTTATGAGCTATGGCTACACCTTC. Translating gives CSARPGTELMSYGYTF.